Sequencing of this T cell receptor (beta chain) was carried out in a study of blood T cell repertoires in COVID-19. About the research overall: Italy, Spain and the United States were the sources of the convalescent and acute COVID-19 samples.

Data came from immunoSEQ multiplex PCR; TCRdb stores just in-frame clones and leaves some out. Here the sample spans approximately 500,000 clones, approximately 91% being singletons. The CDR3 sequence is 13 residues long. Germline V lookup: CDR1 MDHEN, CDR2 SYDVKM. V gave up 10 bases and J gave up 6 bases; unmatched junction bases: 9. A single count supports this clone. One Seattle source followed patients from active infection through their disease course. The rearrangement links TRBV28 to TRBJ2-1; 7 bases match TRBD1. The material sequenced was peripheral blood. The sequence was obtained from a woman between 45 and 65 years old with COVID-19, enrolled during active disease. DNA for the CDR3: TGTGCCACCCAAACAGGGGATGGCAATGAGCAGTTCTTC. Amino acids: CATQTGDGNEQFF. The complete variable domain, with remaining parts taken from reference TRBV28 and TRBJ2-1, reads DVKVTQSSRYLVKRTGEKVFLECVQDMDHENMFWYRQDPGLGLRLIYFSYDVKMKEKGDIPEGYSVSREKKERFSLILESASTNQTSMYLCATQTGDGNEQFFGPGTRLTVL.